These 15 T cell receptor beta chains came from one sample sequenced in a study of CD8 T cells in ankylosing spondylitis listed by TCRdb under 2017. Libraries were built with 5' RACE. TCRdb records Illumina HiSeq 2500 as the sequencer. The raw public data were reprocessed by TCRdb itself: fastp quality trimming at Q25, MiXCR clonotype calling, in-frame beta chains only. Identical CDR3 proteins give one entry, which carries the most common genes and DNA. Here the sample has 85,000 to 100,000 distinct CDR3 sequences; about 8.3% occur a single time. The top ten clonotypes cover 8.5% to 10% of the sample. Material: blood, either unsorted or a sorted T cell fraction (not recorded which). All receptors derive from a male donor with ankylosing spondylitis or in good health (not recorded which).

This clonotype was seen repeatedly, ten times or more. V gene TRBV4-2 combines with J gene TRBJ1-5, with D perhaps TRBD1 (6 bases). The V end lost 3 bases, the J end lost 0 bases, and 9 bases lay between the germline ends. CDR1 and CDR2 from the germline V gene are LGHNA and YNFKEQ. CDR3 length: 15 residues. The CDR3 DNA reads TGTGCCAGCAGCCAGATCAGGGGTAGCAATCAGCCCCAGCATTTT. Protein: CASSQIRGSNQPQHF.

This chain joins TRBV5-6 and TRBJ2-5; 7 positions agree with TRBD2. CDR1 and CDR2 (germline): SGHDT, YYEEEE. The CDR3 runs to 17 residues. With V trimmed by 0 bases and J by 4 bases, 12 bases remained unmatched. The CDR3 nucleotides read TGTGCCAGCAGCTTGGTTGAGCGGGATATGATTATAGAGACCCAGTACTTC. This codes for CASSLVERDMIIETQYF.

This clonotype was seen more than once but under ten times. This chain links TRBV6-2 or TRBV6-3 with TRBJ2-7; tentatively, D is TRBD2 (6 bases). V dropped 2 bases and J dropped 2 bases, with 10 bases sitting between them. CDR1 and CDR2 from the germline V gene are MNHEY and SVGEGT. The CDR3 sequence is 14 residues long. The CDR3 protein is CASSYGSGAYEQYF. CDR3 DNA: TGTGCCAGCAGTTACGGTAGCGGAGCCTACGAGCAGTACTTC.

This chain joins TRBV27 and TRBJ2-3; 8 bases line up with TRBD1. CDR3 length: 16 residues. CDR1 MNHEY and CDR2 SMNVEV come from the germline V gene (reference sequence). V trimming: 6 bases; J trimming: 0 bases; junction bases outside the gene matches: 8. CDR3 protein: CASSGFRGPSTDTQYF. The CDR3 nucleotides are TGTGCCAGCAGCGGCTTCAGGGGGCCCAGCACAGATACGCAGTATTTT.

In this sample, this clonotype turned up a few times. This chain connects TRBV29-1 to TRBJ2-2, with TRBD2 as a possible D gene (6 bases). This CDR3 is built from 16 residues. V lost 6 bases, J lost 4 bases, and 21 bases lay in between. The germline V gene has CDR1 SQVTM and CDR2 ANQGSEA. The CDR3 loop is CSVETEPGDVTGELFF. DNA for the CDR3: TGCAGCGTCGAGACCGAACCGGGGGATGTCACCGGGGAGCTGTTTTTT.

This clonotype was seen at least ten times. The chain joins TRBV7-8 to TRBJ2-3; the D gene is possibly TRBD1 (5 bases). Germline CDR1 SGHVS, CDR2 FQNEAQ. The CDR3 is made up of 14 amino acids. The V end lost 0 bases, the J end lost 2 bases, and 6 bases lay between the germline ends. The CDR3 sequence is CASSLATATDTQYF. In DNA, the CDR3 is TGTGCCAGCAGCTTAGCGACAGCCACAGATACGCAGTATTTT.

This clonotype was observed at least ten times. The chain joins TRBV7-2 to TRBJ2-3, with TRBD2 identical over 9 bases. V trimming: 5 bases; J trimming: 4 bases; junction bases outside the gene matches: 4. This CDR3 spans 14 amino acids. Germline V lookup: CDR1 SGHTA, CDR2 FQGNSA. Here the CDR3 reads CASSRREGADTQYF. CDR3 DNA sequence: TGTGCCAGCAGCCGGCGGGAGGGCGCAGATACGCAGTATTTT.

Concerning this clonotype: A much larger clone lies a single base off, so this may be a read error. V is TRBV11-2 and J is TRBJ2-2; 8 nucleotides match TRBD1. The CDR3 extends over 16 amino acids. CDR1 SGHAT and CDR2 FQNNGV come from the germline V gene. The CDR3 spells CASGDRMRAEAGKLFF. In nucleotides, the CDR3 is TGTGCCAGCGGGGACAGGATGCGGGCCGAAGCCGGGAAGCTGTTTTTT.

This clonotype turned up a few times. This chain links TRBV7-2 with TRBJ2-7; D gene ambiguous. Trimming cost V 0 bases and J 2 bases, with 14 bases left between them. The germline CDR1 and CDR2 sequences are SGHTA and FQGNSA. This CDR3 is built from 16 residues. CDR3 sequence (DNA): TGTGCCAGCAGCTTAGCGACGGCTATCCGAACCTACGAGCAGTACTTC. Translation gives CASSLATAIRTYEQYF. The entire variable domain, with the rest obtained from reference TRBV7-2 and TRBJ2-7, is as follows: GAGVSQSPSNKVTEKGKDVELRCDPISGHTALYWYRQSLGQGLEFLIYFQGNSAPDKSGLPSDRFSAERTGGSVSTLTIQRTQQEDSAVYLCASSLATAIRTYEQYFGPGTRLTVT.

Ten or more counts support this clonotype. At one boundary the junction diverges from the germline segment, which might be a read error. The CDR3 region is CSARDRGLTVELFF. The CDR3 coding sequence is TGCAGTGCTAGAGACAGGGGATTGACCGTGGAGCTGTTTTTT. V gene TRBV20-1 combines with J gene TRBJ2-2, with D perhaps matching TRBD1 (6 bases). Looked up from germline, CDR1 is DFQATT and CDR2 is SNEGSKA (reference sequence). There are 14 residues in the CDR3.

This clonotype has just a few counts. The chain carries TRBV5-1 and TRBJ1-1; 11 bases line up with TRBD1. The CDR3 has 16 amino acids. The V gene's germline CDR1 is SGHRS and CDR2 YFSETQ. V lost 3 bases to trimming and J lost 1 base; unmatched junction nucleotides: 5. The CDR3 nucleotides read TGCGCCAGCAGCTCGGACAGGGGGCGTAGGAACACTGAAGCTTTCTTT. Amino acid sequence: CASSSDRGRRNTEAFF. Based on the CDR3 plus reference TRBV5-1 and TRBJ1-1, the full variable domain is KAGVTQTPRYLIKTRGQQVTLSCSPISGHRSVSWYQQTPGQGLQFLFEYFSETQRNKGNFPGRFSGRQFSNSRSEMNVSTLELGDSALYLCASSSDRGRRNTEAFFGQGTRLTVV.

V gene TRBV9 combines with J gene TRBJ2-1; 8 nucleotides match TRBD2. Trimming cost V 0 bases and J 4 bases; bases outside gene matches: 6. Germline CDR1 is SGDLS and CDR2 is YYNGEE. The CDR3 totals 16 residues. The CDR3 protein is CASSVGTSGSYNEQFF. The CDR3 nucleotides are TGTGCCAGCAGCGTAGGTACTAGCGGTTCTTACAATGAGCAGTTCTTC.

This chain joins TRBV18 and TRBJ1-2; D might be TRBD1 (6 bases). Trimming stripped 2 bases from V and 5 bases from J, with 12 bases between. CDR1 is KGHSH, CDR2 LQKENI, per germline. CDR3 size: 14 residues. The DNA for the CDR3 is TGTGCCAGCTCACCAGAGGCAGGGGATTATGGCTACACCTTC. Encoded protein: CASSPEAGDYGYTF. Using reference TRBV18 and TRBJ1-2 for the parts outside the CDR3, the full variable domain is NAGVMQNPRHLVRRRGQEARLRCSPMKGHSHVYWYRQLPEEGLKFMVYLQKENIIDESGMPKERFSAEFPKEGPSILRIQQVVRGDSAAYFCASSPEAGDYGYTFGSGTRLTVV.

At least ten counts were recorded for this clonotype. The chain employs TRBV7-2 and TRBJ1-6; weak D call: TRBD1 (6 bases). The CDR3 runs 15 residues. The V and J ends lost 5 bases and 5 bases respectively, with 13 bases between them. Per germline, CDR1 SGHTA and CDR2 FQGNSA. CDR3 nucleotide sequence: TGTGCCAGCAGCAATGGACAGAAGGATAATTCACCCCTCCACTTT. This gives the protein CASSNGQKDNSPLHF. The full variable domain, completed using reference TRBV7-2 and TRBJ1-6, is GAGVSQSPSNKVTEKGKDVELRCDPISGHTALYWYRQSLGQGLEFLIYFQGNSAPDKSGLPSDRFSAERTGGSVSTLTIQRTQQEDSAVYLCASSNGQKDNSPLHFGNGTRLTVT.

The sample holds a few counts of this clonotype. This chain uses TRBV4-1 with TRBJ2-2; no definite D call. CDR3 length: 14 amino acids. CDR1 and CDR2 (germline): MGHRA, YSYEKL. Deletions cut 4 bases from V and 3 bases from J, with 9 bases between. For the CDR3, the DNA is TGCGCCAGCAGCCCCGGGCCCGACACCGGGGAGCTGTTTTTT. It codes for CASSPGPDTGELFF.